These T cell receptor beta chains were read from a single sample in a study of identical twins. TCRdb fed the 5' RACE reads into MiXCR, producing one record per CDR3 protein. The repertoire holds fewer than 550,000 distinct CDR3 sequences, with around 15% as singletons. These records were also assigned to another study, of yellow fever vaccine responses in identical twins.

Sequenced: CD4+ T cells sorted from blood. Receptors were obtained from a woman between 18 and 29 years old in good health. Each CDR3 is given with its conserved first and last residue. The D gene is left open where the match is weak. Clone size is shown for a subset of rows, as once, few, many or a class of expanded clone.

j_gene,v_gene,abundance,len,d_gene,CDR3aa,CDR3nt
TRBJ2-2,TRBV12-3/TRBV12-4,many,12,.,CASSQSTGELFF,TGTGCCAGCAGCCAAAGCACCGGGGAGCTGTTTTTT
TRBJ2-1,TRBV20-1,.,13,TRBD1,CSAQGQVSNEQFF,TGCAGTGCACAGGGACAGGTTTCAAATGAGCAGTTCTTC
TRBJ2-1,TRBV14,few,12,.,CASSQLAHEQFF,TGTGCCAGCAGCCAACTGGCTCATGAGCAGTTCTTC
TRBJ2-5,TRBV7-6,few,16,.,CASSLVGQLYQETQYF,TGTGCCAGCAGCTTAGTTGGGCAGCTTTACCAAGAGACCCAGTACTTC
TRBJ1-6,TRBV6-5,few,14,.,CASSYAEGNSPLHF,TGTGCCAGCAGTTACGCAGAGGGGAATTCACCCCTCCACTTT
TRBJ2-3,TRBV4-1,.,13,TRBD2,CASSLTSADTQYF,TGCGCCAGCAGCCTGACTAGCGCAGATACGCAGTATTTT
TRBJ2-2,TRBV7-9,.,16,TRBD2,CASTLGLAGNTGELFF,TGTGCCAGCACCCTGGGGCTAGCGGGGAACACCGGGGAGCTGTTTTTT
TRBJ1-1,TRBV20-1,many,12,.,CSANQGLNEAFF,TGCAGTGCTAACCAAGGACTGAATGAAGCTTTCTTT
TRBJ2-3,TRBV12-3/TRBV12-4,few,16,TRBD2,CASSLMTTSGRDTQYF,TGTGCCAGCAGTCTTATGACTACTAGCGGGAGAGATACGCAGTATTTT
TRBJ2-5,TRBV20-1,.,14,.,CSARVASSAETQYF,TGCAGTGCTAGAGTAGCCTCCAGCGCGGAGACCCAGTACTTC
TRBJ2-3,TRBV5-1,few,14,TRBD2,CASSLEASGDTQYF,TGCGCCAGCAGCTTGGAAGCTAGCGGGGATACGCAGTATTTT
TRBJ2-5,TRBV12-3/TRBV12-4,few,16,TRBD2,CASSPGTSGLQETQYF,TGTGCCAGCAGTCCCGGGACTAGCGGGCTTCAAGAGACCCAGTACTTC
TRBJ2-2,TRBV14,few,13,.,CASSHTNTGELFF,TGTGCCAGCAGCCATACGAACACCGGGGAGCTGTTTTTT
TRBJ1-2,TRBV5-1,.,13,.,CASSREGSDGYTF,TGCGCCAGCAGCCGAGAGGGGTCGGATGGCTACACCTTC
TRBJ2-1,TRBV4-2,.,15,.,CASSQDLVSYNEQFF,TGTGCCAGCAGCCAAGACCTCGTCTCCTACAATGAGCAGTTCTTC
TRBJ2-2,TRBV12-3/TRBV12-4,.,15,.,CASDASGSITGELFF,TGTGCCAGCGACGCCAGCGGATCAATCACCGGGGAGCTGTTTTTT
TRBJ2-3,TRBV9,many,13,.,CASSLYAGDTQYF,TGTGCCAGCAGCCTCTATGCGGGAGATACGCAGTATTTT
TRBJ2-2,TRBV13,few,15,.,CASSLTLGDYGELFF,TGTGCCAGCAGCTTAACCCTTGGGGATTACGGGGAGCTGTTTTTT
TRBJ1-1,TRBV7-9,.,13,.,CASQEGGYTEAFF,TGTGCCAGCCAAGAGGGAGGGTATACTGAAGCTTTCTTT
TRBJ2-1,TRBV12-3/TRBV12-4,.,15,TRBD1,CASSSRDRGYNEQFF,TGTGCCAGCAGTAGCCGGGACAGGGGGTACAATGAGCAGTTTTTC
TRBJ2-5,TRBV29-1,few,12,.,CSVVFGGETQYF,TGCAGCGTTGTCTTTGGGGGGGAGACCCAGTACTTC
TRBJ2-7,TRBV25-1,.,14,.,CASSVVGSVHEQYF,TGTGCCAGCAGTGTTGTGGGATCAGTGCACGAGCAGTACTTC
TRBJ1-2,TRBV12-3/TRBV12-4,few,13,.,CASSLQDIYGYTF,TGTGCCAGCAGTTTGCAGGATATCTATGGCTACACCTTC
TRBJ2-7,TRBV12-3/TRBV12-4,.,14,.,CASSRIKGSYEQYF,TGTGCCAGCAGCCGGATAAAAGGCTCCTACGAGCAGTACTTC
TRBJ2-2,TRBV7-9,.,16,.,CASSSGGVGNTGELFF,TGTGCCAGCAGCTCCGGGGGTGTTGGGAACACCGGGGAGCTGTTTTTT
TRBJ2-2,TRBV29-1,.,10,.,CSVNTGELFF,TGCAGCGTCAACACCGGGGAGCTGTTTTTT
TRBJ2-1,TRBV7-3,few,14,.,CASSLISSDSEQFF,TGTGCCAGCAGCTTAATTTCGAGCGACAGTGAGCAGTTCTTC
TRBJ2-7,TRBV29-1,.,15,TRBD2,CSVEDRPSGVYEQYF,TGCAGCGTTGAAGATCGTCCTAGCGGGGTGTACGAGCAGTACTTC
TRBJ2-5,TRBV7-6,few,13,.,CASSLAAYETQYF,TGTGCCAGCAGCTTAGCAGCGTATGAGACCCAGTACTTC
TRBJ2-1,TRBV27,.,18,TRBD2,CASSLTPPSRGVHNEQFF,TGTGCCAGCAGTTTAACACCTCCCTCCCGGGGGGTACACAATGAGCAGTTCTTC
TRBJ2-3,TRBV10-3,.,14,TRBD2,CAISERGSADTQYF,TGTGCCATCAGCGAGCGGGGGAGCGCAGATACGCAGTATTTT
TRBJ2-3,TRBV12-3/TRBV12-4,few,16,.,CASSSPSGARLDTQYF,TGTGCCAGCAGTTCCCCCTCAGGGGCCCGCCTGGATACGCAGTATTTT
TRBJ2-1,TRBV5-1,many,15,TRBD2,CASSFSSGTYNEQFF,TGCGCCAGCAGCTTCAGTAGCGGGACCTACAATGAGCAGTTCTTC
TRBJ1-5,TRBV18,.,15,.,CASSPISSPNQPQHF,TGTGCCAGCTCACCAATAAGCAGCCCTAATCAGCCCCAGCATTTT
TRBJ2-1,TRBV14,few,17,TRBD2,CASSPVGSGSLYNEQFF,TGTGCCAGCAGCCCCGTGGGTAGCGGGAGCCTATACAATGAGCAGTTCTTC
TRBJ1-2,TRBV12-3/TRBV12-4,.,15,TRBD1,CASSAYRGTNYGYTF,TGTGCCAGCAGTGCTTACAGGGGAACTAACTATGGCTACACCTTC
TRBJ2-1,TRBV7-8,.,15,TRBD1,CASSLVVGTVYEQFF,TGTGCCAGCAGCTTAGTGGTAGGGACAGTATATGAGCAGTTCTTC
TRBJ2-1,TRBV5-5,.,16,.,CASSLASGLLYNEQFF,TGTGCCAGCAGCTTGGCCTCGGGACTCCTTTACAATGAGCAGTTCTTC
TRBJ2-1,TRBV6-1,.,15,TRBD2,CASSPSGGGYNEQFF,TGTGCCAGCAGTCCTAGCGGGGGGGGATACAATGAGCAGTTCTTC
TRBJ2-3,TRBV5-1,few,12,.,CASSISSDTQYF,TGCGCCAGCAGCATAAGCTCAGATACGCAGTATTTT
TRBJ2-1,TRBV2,.,14,.,CATRGAAASNEQFF,TGTGCCACCAGGGGAGCCGCAGCCTCCAATGAGCAGTTCTTC
TRBJ2-2,TRBV7-2,few,14,TRBD1,CASSSTGAGGELFF,TGTGCCAGCAGCTCGACAGGGGCGGGCGGGGAGCTGTTTTTT
TRBJ2-1,TRBV4-1,.,17,.,CASSRTLGRPNHNEQFF,TGCGCCAGCAGCCGCACACTCGGTAGGCCCAACCACAATGAGCAGTTCTTC
TRBJ2-2,TRBV5-1,.,15,TRBD1,CASSHTGENTGELFF,TGCGCCAGCAGCCATACAGGGGAGAACACCGGGGAGCTGTTTTTT
TRBJ2-6,TRBV7-9,.,14,.,CASRGRYGANVLTF,TGTGCCAGCCGGGGGCGTTATGGGGCCAACGTCCTGACTTTC
TRBJ1-2,TRBV9,.,13,TRBD1,CASSDRGNYGYTF,TGTGCCAGCAGCGACAGGGGTAACTATGGCTACACCTTC
TRBJ2-7,TRBV18,many,12,.,CASSRGENEQYF,TGTGCCAGCTCACGGGGGGAGAACGAGCAGTACTTC
TRBJ2-1,TRBV7-2,few,17,.,CASSWRLGESSYNEQFF,TGTGCCAGCAGCTGGCGACTTGGGGAAAGCTCCTACAATGAGCAGTTCTTC
TRBJ2-5,TRBV3-1,.,14,.,CASSQGYPGETQYF,TGTGCCAGCAGCCAAGGCTACCCGGGGGAGACCCAGTACTTC
TRBJ2-5,TRBV5-1,.,15,.,CASSPEPSRLENQYF,TGCGCCAGCAGCCCTGAACCTAGCAGACTCGAGAACCAGTACTTC
TRBJ2-7,TRBV11-1,.,15,TRBD2,CASTPAGRGSYEQYF,TGTGCCAGCACACCAGCGGGACGGGGCTCCTACGAGCAGTACTTC
TRBJ2-5,TRBV6-2/TRBV6-3,.,17,.,CASTRRVAANFQETQYF,TGTGCCAGCACTCGCCGTGTGGCGGCTAATTTCCAAGAGACCCAGTACTTC
TRBJ2-3,TRBV5-1,few,15,.,CASSLPRASTDTQYF,TGCGCCAGCAGCTTGCCCAGGGCGAGCACAGATACGCAGTATTTT